These 18 T cell receptor beta chains were sequenced from one sample in a study of monozygotic twins with inflammatory bowel disease. One entry per CDR3 protein, without DNA, is what TCRdb gives after re-calling the 5' RACE reads. The sample table sets out about 160,000 distinct CDR3 sequences. Sequenced input: blood. The receptor set was obtained from a human donor with ulcerative colitis or Crohn's disease, or a healthy co-twin of an affected twin (not recorded which).

The chain uses TRBV29-1 and TRBJ2-2; TCRdb lists TRBD1, though no DNA is available to test this call. This CDR3 has 16 amino acids. CDR1 is SQVTM and CDR2 is ANQGSEA in the germline V gene. The CDR3 reads CSVEGGGGGNTGELFF.

The CDR3 reads CASSLGGDNTGELFF. The chain has TRBV5-1 and TRBJ2-2. Germline CDR1 is SGHRS and CDR2 is YFSETQ. This CDR3 region has 15 residues. The variable domain in full, with the rest retrieved from reference TRBV5-1 and TRBJ2-2, is KAGVTQTPRYLIKTRGQQVTLSCSPISGHRSVSWYQQTPGQGLQFLFEYFSETQRNKGNFPGRFSGRQFSNSRSEMNVSTLELGDSALYLCASSLGGDNTGELFFGEGSRLTVL.

The genes are TRBV14 and TRBJ2-2; TCRdb gives TRBD1 as the D gene, but with no DNA this cannot be confirmed. The CDR3 has 15 amino acids. Germline V gene sequence: CDR1 SGHDN, CDR2 FVKESK. The CDR3 is CASSHLGGYTGELFF.

The V gene is TRBV6-1, the J gene TRBJ1-2; the TRBD1 assignment by TCRdb is unverifiable without DNA. The CDR3 sequence is 15 residues long. The V gene's germline CDR1 is MNHNS and CDR2 SASEGT. This CDR3 reads CASTKGGNSNYGYTF.

The chain recombines TRBV28 with TRBJ1-5. The length of the CDR3 is 14 residues. Germline-derived CDR1 and CDR2 are MDHEN and SYDVKM. CDR3 loop: CASSRTEGNQPQHF.

The chain is built from TRBV19 and TRBJ2-1; TCRdb outputs TRBD2, but without DNA this stays unchecked. CDR1 LNHDA and CDR2 SQIVND come from the germline V gene (reference sequence). CDR3 length: 16 amino acids. The CDR3 here is CASSMRAESSYNEQFF. Filled out from reference TRBV19 and TRBJ2-1, the complete variable domain reads DGGITQSPKYLFRKEGQNVTLSCEQNLNHDAMYWYRQDPGQGLRLIYYSQIVNDFQKGDIAEGYSVSREKKESFPLTVTSAQKNPTAFYLCASSMRAESSYNEQFFGPGTRLTVL.

The rearrangement joins TRBV7-3 to TRBJ2-7; with no DNA, the TCRdb D assignment of TRBD1 cannot be verified. This CDR3 comprises 15 residues. Germline lookup yields CDR1 SGHTA and CDR2 FQGTGA. The CDR3 sequence: CASRPSPGGYYEQYF.

The CDR3 reads CASSLEEPHGYTF. V usage is TRBV7-9 and J usage is TRBJ1-2. CDR1 and CDR2 (germline): SEHNR, FQNEAQ (reference sequence). The CDR3 runs 13 residues.

The chain employs TRBV12-3 or TRBV12-4 and TRBJ1-5; TCRdb's D gene call, TRBD1, goes unchecked for lack of DNA. The CDR3 extends over 15 amino acids. The chain's CDR3 is CASSLRGSVNQPQHF.

The V call is TRBV5-1, the J call TRBJ2-3; no DNA is available, so the TRBD1 call from TCRdb remains unchecked. This CDR3 contains 13 residues. Per the germline V gene, CDR1 is SGHRS and CDR2 is YFSETQ. Here the CDR3 reads CASRDRGTDTQYF.

The chain employs TRBV7-2 and TRBJ2-3; the TCRdb call, TRBD1, lacks DNA for checking. This CDR3 contains 15 residues. Germline CDR1 reads SGHTA; CDR2 reads FQGNSA. This chain's CDR3 is CASSSRDGFTDTQYF.

The chain couples TRBV24-1 to TRBJ2-5. The CDR3 runs to 13 residues. Germline CDR1 reads KGHDR; CDR2 reads SFDVKD. CDR3 protein: CATSDLRKETQYF.

The chain has TRBV2 and TRBJ1-2; without DNA, the TCRdb call of TRBD1 cannot be checked. The CDR3 runs 16 residues. Germline V gene sequence: CDR1 SNHLY, CDR2 FYNNEI. The CDR3: CASSLTRQGAPDGYTF.

The chain carries TRBV5-1 and TRBJ1-4. CDR3 size: 14 residues. The V gene's germline CDR1 is SGHRS and CDR2 YFSETQ. This CDR3 is CASSLKGLNEKLFF.

The V gene is TRBV27, the J gene TRBJ2-3; TCRdb gives TRBD2 as the D gene, but with no DNA this cannot be confirmed. CDR1 and CDR2 from the germline V gene are MNHEY and SMNVEV (reference sequence). The CDR3 has 17 residues. The CDR3 sequence is CASSLYSSGSIIPAQYF.

CDR3 sequence: CSVEEGGRGGSPDTQYF. The chain combines TRBV29-1 with TRBJ2-3; TCRdb designates TRBD2, a call that cannot be tested without DNA. Germline loops: CDR1 SQVTM, CDR2 ANQGSEA. CDR3 length: 17 residues.

The chain recombines TRBV20-1 with TRBJ2-3; the TRBD2 assignment by TCRdb is unverifiable without DNA. CDR1 DFQATT and CDR2 SNEGSKA come from the germline V gene (reference sequence). The CDR3 totals 15 residues. CDR3 region: CSARDLAGAADTQYF.

The rearrangement uses TRBV7-9 and TRBJ2-7. This CDR3 spans 11 amino acids. Germline CDR1 is SEHNR and CDR2 is FQNEAQ (reference sequence). CDR3 in amino acids: CASSLYPEQYF. Filled out from reference TRBV7-9 and TRBJ2-7, the complete variable domain reads DTGVSQNPRHKITKRGQNVTFRCDPISEHNRLYWYRQTLGQGPEFLTYFQNEAQLEKSRLLSDRFSAERPKGSFSTLEIQRTEQGDSAMYLCASSLYPEQYFGPGTRLTVT.